The rows below give T cell receptor beta chains drawn from one sample of a study of Ad26.COV2.S vaccination and SARS-CoV-2 variants. The method was immunoSEQ multiplex PCR; TCRdb's version includes in-frame clones alone and lacks a portion of them. The profile shows hundreds of thousands of clones, 85% to 90% of them singletons. The material was peripheral blood, obtained in a trial of Ad26.COV2.S vaccine versus placebo. Source of these receptors: a person aged 18 to 65 who received the Ad26.COV2.S COVID-19 vaccine or a placebo. CDR3s include the opening cysteine and the closing phenylalanine or tryptophan. Fields, in order: V gene, D gene, J gene, CDR3 length, clone size, CDR3 protein, CDR3 DNA. D genes are given only for firm matches. Clone size appears in some rows only: once, few, many, or a class for an expanded clone.

v_call: TRBV29-1
d_call: .
j_call: TRBJ2-3
cdr3_length: 12
clone_size: .
cdr3_aa: CSVVSIRDTQYF
cdr3_nt: TGCAGCGTTGTTTCAATTAGGGATACGCAGTATTTT

v_call: TRBV7-9
d_call: TRBD2
j_call: TRBJ2-7
cdr3_length: 15
clone_size: .
cdr3_aa: CASSLKSGAPYEQYF
cdr3_nt: TGTGCCAGCAGCTTAAAAAGCGGGGCTCCCTACGAGCAGTACTTC

v_call: TRBV2
d_call: .
j_call: TRBJ1-5
cdr3_length: 15
clone_size: few
cdr3_aa: CASSGGAYSNQPQHF
cdr3_nt: TGTGCCAGCAGTGGTGGGGCTTATAGCAATCAGCCCCAGCATTTT

v_call: TRBV6-5
d_call: TRBD1
j_call: TRBJ2-7
cdr3_length: 16
clone_size: .
cdr3_aa: CASSYALPGGGDEQYF
cdr3_nt: TGTGCCAGCAGTTACGCCCTCCCAGGGGGCGGAGACGAGCAGTACTTC

v_call: TRBV9
d_call: .
j_call: TRBJ1-4
cdr3_length: 13
clone_size: .
cdr3_aa: CASSPWQGAELFF
cdr3_nt: TGTGCCAGCAGCCCCTGGCAGGGCGCGGAACTGTTTTTT

v_call: TRBV5-1
d_call: TRBD1
j_call: TRBJ2-3
cdr3_length: 15
clone_size: .
cdr3_aa: CASSLGIQGADTQYF
cdr3_nt: TGCGCCAGCAGCTTGGGTATACAGGGGGCCGATACGCAGTATTTT

v_call: TRBV6-5
d_call: .
j_call: TRBJ1-2
cdr3_length: 13
clone_size: .
cdr3_aa: CASTKWGDYGYTF
cdr3_nt: TGTGCCAGCACCAAATGGGGGGACTATGGCTACACCTTC

v_call: TRBV19
d_call: .
j_call: TRBJ1-5
cdr3_length: 16
clone_size: few
cdr3_aa: CASSISSLAGNQPQHF
cdr3_nt: TGTGCCAGTAGTATATCGTCCTTAGCCGGCAATCAGCCCCAGCATTTT

v_call: TRBV18
d_call: .
j_call: TRBJ1-2
cdr3_length: 13
clone_size: .
cdr3_aa: CASSLTGPDGYTF
cdr3_nt: TGTGCCAGCTCACTTACAGGTCCTGATGGCTACACCTTC

v_call: TRBV24-1
d_call: .
j_call: TRBJ1-5
cdr3_length: 15
clone_size: .
cdr3_aa: CATSDSRGGNQPQHF
cdr3_nt: TGTGCCACCAGTGATTCCCGGGGGGGCAATCAGCCCCAGCATTTT

v_call: TRBV5-8
d_call: .
j_call: TRBJ1-3
cdr3_length: 15
clone_size: .
cdr3_aa: CASSLGSGFGNTIYF
cdr3_nt: TGTGCCAGCAGCTTGGGGTCGGGGTTTGGAAACACCATATATTTT

v_call: TRBV19
d_call: .
j_call: TRBJ1-2
cdr3_length: 15
clone_size: .
cdr3_aa: CASSPGHQANYGYTF
cdr3_nt: TGTGCCAGTAGCCCTGGGCACCAAGCTAACTATGGCTACACCTTC

v_call: TRBV19
d_call: .
j_call: TRBJ1-5
cdr3_length: 13
clone_size: .
cdr3_aa: CASSINRDQPQHF
cdr3_nt: TGTGCCAGTAGTATTAATCGAGATCAGCCCCAGCATTTT

v_call: TRBV9
d_call: .
j_call: TRBJ2-2
cdr3_length: 14
clone_size: .
cdr3_aa: CASSVASGSGELFF
cdr3_nt: TGTGCCAGCAGCGTAGCTTCGGGTAGCGGGGAGCTGTTTTTT

v_call: TRBV7-9
d_call: .
j_call: TRBJ1-5
cdr3_length: 12
clone_size: few
cdr3_aa: CASSRENQPQHF
cdr3_nt: TGTGCCAGCAGTAGGGAAAATCAGCCCCAGCATTTT

v_call: TRBV9
d_call: .
j_call: TRBJ1-1
cdr3_length: 13
clone_size: .
cdr3_aa: CASSVDRHTEAFF
cdr3_nt: TGTGCCAGCAGCGTAGACAGGCATACTGAAGCTTTCTTT

v_call: TRBV10-2
d_call: .
j_call: TRBJ1-5
cdr3_length: 16
clone_size: few
cdr3_aa: CASARRGGLSNQPQHF
cdr3_nt: TGCGCCAGCGCTCGACGGGGTGGATTGAGCAATCAGCCCCAGCATTTT

v_call: TRBV9
d_call: .
j_call: TRBJ2-7
cdr3_length: 13
clone_size: .
cdr3_aa: CASSLDSWGEQYF
cdr3_nt: TGTGCCAGCAGCCTGGACAGCTGGGGCGAGCAGTACTTC

v_call: TRBV27
d_call: .
j_call: TRBJ2-6
cdr3_length: 17
clone_size: once
cdr3_aa: CASSRTWAYSGANVLTF
cdr3_nt: TGTGCCAGCAGTCGGACGTGGGCATACTCTGGGGCCAACGTCCTGACTTTC

v_call: TRBV5-1
d_call: .
j_call: TRBJ1-4
cdr3_length: 15
clone_size: .
cdr3_aa: CASSPEPGVNEKLFF
cdr3_nt: TGCGCCAGCAGCCCGGAGCCAGGCGTTAATGAAAAACTGTTTTTT

v_call: TRBV6-4
d_call: .
j_call: TRBJ2-7
cdr3_length: 18
clone_size: .
cdr3_aa: CASSDWPPYLDSSYEQYF
cdr3_nt: TGTGCCAGCAGTGATTGGCCCCCGTACCTGGACAGCTCCTACGAGCAGTACTTC

v_call: TRBV29-1
d_call: .
j_call: TRBJ2-3
cdr3_length: 13
clone_size: .
cdr3_aa: CSVDPGSTDTQYF
cdr3_nt: TGCAGCGTTGATCCAGGGAGCACAGATACGCAGTATTTT

v_call: TRBV18
d_call: .
j_call: TRBJ1-1
cdr3_length: 12
clone_size: once
cdr3_aa: CASSPDRPEAFF
cdr3_nt: TGTGCCAGCTCCCCCGACAGGCCTGAAGCTTTCTTT

v_call: TRBV11-3
d_call: TRBD2
j_call: TRBJ2-2
cdr3_length: 16
clone_size: .
cdr3_aa: CASSLLAGVSGGELFF
cdr3_nt: TGTGCCAGCAGCCTCCTAGCGGGAGTCTCTGGCGGGGAGCTGTTTTTT